This T cell receptor beta chain stems from a study of HIV-infected patients and healthy controls. cDNA was made from about 480 ng RNA using alpha and beta constant primers. Each of the alpha and beta chains got its own library through chain-specific third strand synthesis with indices. TCRdb passed the 5' RACE reads through MiXCR, listing each CDR3 protein once. There are about 12,000 distinct CDR3 sequences in the sample; 9.3% occur only once, and less than 25% lies in the top ten. Whole blood was used without fractionation, so all unsorted peripheral T cells were included. People with immunomodulatory therapy, recent vaccination or treatment interruptions were not enrolled. This clonotype is labeled as medium-sized. Antigen: not known. Overall study results and limits: Study cohorts differed slightly in age and sex, but this did not explain diversity differences.

Germline CDR1 reads SGHTA; CDR2 reads FQGNSA. V lost 1 base and J 5 bases, leaving 15 bases between the germline ends. The CDR3 loop spans 16 amino acids. The chain links TRBV7-2 to TRBJ1-3; TRBD1 is a possible D gene (5 bases). The receptor was isolated from an adult with HIV infection. The donor label of this sample is uncertain. Sample: blood, taken before antiretroviral therapy. CDR3 region: CASSLEVGTARNTIYF. The CDR3 DNA sequence: TGTGCCAGCAGCTTAGAGGTGGGGACCGCGAGAAACACCATATATTTT.